Sequencing of this T cell receptor (beta chain) was carried out in a study of T cells expressing NK-cell markers. CDR1 is SGHTA, CDR2 FQGTGA, per germline. The CDR3 sequence is 14 residues long. No DNA is given; TCRdb re-called the 5' RACE reads and lists each CDR3 protein once. The sample data list 300,000 or so distinct CDR3 sequences. The chain carries TRBV7-3 and TRBJ2-1. This TCR was recovered from a woman between 18 and 75 years old in good health. Sequencing used blood T cells: a sorted CD56 or NKG2C T cell subset, CD4+ or CD8+ T cells, or bulk PBMC T cells (not recorded which). The CDR3 here is CASSLGSVKREQFF.